A selection of T cell receptor beta chains follows, all from one sample in a study of cytomegalovirus exposure and HLA in healthy donors. Assay: immunoSEQ multiplex PCR; the TCRdb copy retains only in-frame clones and omits some. The table has roughly 100,000 clones, 85% seen once. Sequencing input: PBMCs. The receptor set was obtained from a young man in good health and CMV-seronegative. Each CDR3 is given with its conserved first and last residue. The order of the fields is V gene, J gene, clone size, D gene, CDR3 DNA, CDR3 protein. D genes are given only for firm matches. Clone size, where shown, is once, few, many, or a class for clones that have expanded.

>TRBV5-6|TRBJ1-4|NA|NA
TGTGCCAGCAGCCCAGAAGGGAGGATAGGGGAAAAACTGTTTTTT
CASSPEGRIGEKLFF
>TRBV7-9|TRBJ1-6|NA|TRBD1
TGTGCCAGCAGCTTGTTCTTGGGACAGCTAAATAATTCACCCCTCCACTTT
CASSLFLGQLNNSPLHF
>TRBV7-3|TRBJ2-3|once|NA
TGTGCCAGCAGCCCAGACACAGATACGCAGTATTTT
CASSPDTDTQYF
>TRBV4-2|TRBJ2-7|NA|NA
TGTGCCAGCAGCCTAGGGGGGAGGGAAGCCTACGAGCAGTACTTC
CASSLGGREAYEQYF
>TRBV10-3|TRBJ2-7|NA|TRBD2
TGTGCCATCAGCACGGGACTAGTCTACGAGCAGTACTTC
CAISTGLVYEQYF
>TRBV30|TRBJ1-5|NA|TRBD1
TGTGCCTGGAGTGAGACAGGGTGGGAGCCCCAGCATTTT
CAWSETGWEPQHF
>TRBV28|TRBJ2-1|NA|TRBD2
TGTGCCAGCAGTTTTACTAGCGGGGGCTCCTACAATGAGCAGTTCTTC
CASSFTSGGSYNEQFF
>TRBV6-1|TRBJ2-7|NA|NA
TGTGCCAGCAGTGAAGCGCTCGGACACTACTACGAGCAGTACTTC
CASSEALGHYYEQYF
>TRBV5-1|TRBJ2-3|NA|NA
TGCGCCAGCAGCTTGGGAGGCCCCACAGATACGCAGTATTTT
CASSLGGPTDTQYF
>TRBV4-3|TRBJ2-3|NA|NA
TGCGCCAGCAGCCAAGGTTGGGACTCAGATACGCAGTATTTT
CASSQGWDSDTQYF
>TRBV6-5|TRBJ2-7|NA|TRBD2
TGTGCCAGCAGTTACTCGACAGCGGGAAACTCCTACGAGCAGTACTTC
CASSYSTAGNSYEQYF
>TRBV7-8|TRBJ2-5|NA|TRBD1
TGTGCCAGCAGCTCAGGGACAGTAGAGACCCAGTACTTC
CASSSGTVETQYF
>TRBV5-5|TRBJ2-7|once|TRBD1
TGTGCCAGCAGCTTCTCTGACAGGGTAGATTACGAGCAGTACTTC
CASSFSDRVDYEQYF
>TRBV4-1|TRBJ2-2|NA|TRBD1
TGCGCCAGCAGCCCTAAGACCGGGACAGGGAACACCGGGGAGCTGTTTTTT
CASSPKTGTGNTGELFF
>TRBV6-4|TRBJ2-3|NA|TRBD1
TGTGCCAGCAGTGACTCGTCTTCAGGGACAGGGGGATCAGATACGCAGTATTTT
CASSDSSSGTGGSDTQYF
>TRBV13|TRBJ2-4|NA|TRBD2
TGTGCCAGCAGCTTAAGCAGCGGGGAGGCCAAAAACATTCAGTACTTC
CASSLSSGEAKNIQYF
>TRBV6-4|TRBJ1-1|NA|NA
TGTGCCAGCAGCCCGGGGGGGGCGAACACTGAAGCTTTCTTT
CASSPGGANTEAFF
>TRBV5-1|TRBJ2-5|NA|TRBD1
TGCGCCAGCAGCCGTATGACAGGGTCCCAAGAGACCCAGTACTTC
CASSRMTGSQETQYF
>TRBV27|TRBJ2-2|NA|TRBD1
TGTGCCAGCAGTTTTTACAGGGGCAAGAACACCGGGGAGCTGTTTTTT
CASSFYRGKNTGELFF
>TRBV5-4|TRBJ2-6|once|TRBD2
TGTGCCAGCAGCTTCGGACTAGCGGGGGGCCTTGGGGCCAACGTCCTGACTTTC
CASSFGLAGGLGANVLTF
>TRBV7-6|TRBJ2-1|NA|NA
TGTGCCAGCAGCCTAGGGCTCTCCGCCTCCTACAATGAGCAGTTCTTC
CASSLGLSASYNEQFF
>TRBV7-9|TRBJ1-4|NA|NA
TGTGCCAGCAGCTTCGGCAGGGCGTCTAATGAAAAACTGTTTTTT
CASSFGRASNEKLFF
>TRBV5-1|TRBJ2-7|once|TRBD2
TGCGCCAGCAGCGGCCCGACTAGCGATAACTACGAGCAGTACTTC
CASSGPTSDNYEQYF
>TRBV7-8|TRBJ2-7|NA|TRBD1
TGTGCCAGCAGCTCTTGGACAGGGGGAACCTACGAGCAGTACTTC
CASSSWTGGTYEQYF
>TRBV12-1|TRBJ1-1|once|NA
TGTGCCAGCAGCTTTGAATGTAACGGAGCTTTCTTT
CASSFECNGAFF
>TRBV11-1|TRBJ1-1|NA|TRBD1
TGTGCCAGCAGCTCGGACAGGGCACACCATGAAGCTTTCTTT
CASSSDRAHHEAFF
>TRBV5-5|TRBJ2-5|NA|NA
TGTGCCAGCAGCTTCGAACTAGTAGAGACCCAGTACTTC
CASSFELVETQYF
>TRBV19|TRBJ1-1|NA|NA
TGTGCCAGTAGTCATCGGGTCCCTGACGCTTTCTTT
CASSHRVPDAFF
>TRBV30|TRBJ2-7|NA|NA
TGTGCCTGGAGTGGTCGCAGATTTCTCCAGGGCGAGCAGTACTTC
CAWSGRRFLQGEQYF
>TRBV11-2|TRBJ2-7|NA|NA
TGTGCCAGCAGCTCACTCTACACTCCCTATCCCCTAGTTCCCTACGAGCAGTACTTC
CASSSLYTPYPLVPYEQYF
>TRBV2|TRBJ2-1|NA|TRBD2
TGTGCCCGAGCGGGACTAGCGGGGAATTGGTATGAGCAGTTCTTC
CARAGLAGNWYEQFF
>TRBV9|TRBJ1-4|NA|TRBD1
TGTGCCAGCAGTGCAACAGGGGCAACTAATGAAAAACTGTTTTTT
CASSATGATNEKLFF
>TRBV19|TRBJ2-2|NA|NA
TGTGCCAGTAAGGGGCCAGTTGCCGGGGAGCTGTTTTTT
CASKGPVAGELFF
>TRBV4-3|TRBJ1-5|NA|NA
TGCGCCAGCAGCCAAGAGATCTCAGGGGCCAATCAGCCCCAGCATTTT
CASSQEISGANQPQHF
>TRBV7-9|TRBJ2-5|once|TRBD2
TGTGCCAGCGGACCGGGGGGGGGAGAGACCCAGTACTTC
CASGPGGGETQYF
>TRBV5-1|TRBJ1-6|NA|TRBD1
TGCGCCAGCACTAGCGGGACAGAGTCTAGGCTCCTCCACTTT
CASTSGTESRLLHF
>TRBV2|TRBJ1-6|NA|NA
TGTGCCAGCAGTGAAGACAGGGAGTCTTCACCCCTCCACTTT
CASSEDRESSPLHF
>TRBV10-1|TRBJ2-2|NA|NA
TGCGCCACCCGAACAGGCTATGCCGGGGAGCTGTTTTTT
CATRTGYAGELFF
>TRBV7-6|TRBJ1-1|NA|TRBD1
TGTGCCAGCAGCTTAGCGTCGCTTGGACAGGGGGTAATGAACACTGAAGCTTTCTTT
CASSLASLGQGVMNTEAFF
>TRBV28|TRBJ2-1|NA|TRBD2
TGTGCCAGCAGTTTGGGAGGGAGCTCCTACAATGAGCAGTTCTTC
CASSLGGSSYNEQFF
>TRBV13|TRBJ2-7|NA|TRBD2
TGTGCCAGCAGCTCGGGACTAGTGGGCGAGCAGTACTTC
CASSSGLVGEQYF
>TRBV5-4|TRBJ1-4|NA|NA
TGTGCCAGCAGCCTCGGGACGGGAGCTAATGAAAAACTGTTTTTT
CASSLGTGANEKLFF
>TRBV4-1|TRBJ2-7|NA|TRBD1
TGCGCCAGCAGCCACCCCCCGGGACAGGAGCTATTTGGGGAGCAGTACTTC
CASSHPPGQELFGEQYF
>TRBV29-1|TRBJ2-3|NA|NA
TGCAGCGTTGAAGAAGGCACGAGTTCAGCGGATACGCAGTATTTT
CSVEEGTSSADTQYF
>TRBV6-5|TRBJ2-7|NA|NA
TGTGCCAGCAGTGCTCTTCCCTGGGCCGAGCAGTACTTC
CASSALPWAEQYF
>TRBV20-1|TRBJ2-5|NA|NA
TGCAGTGCGAGGGCGCCTGAGACCCAGTACTTC
CSARAPETQYF
>TRBV6-1|TRBJ1-2|NA|TRBD1
TGTGCCAGCAGTGTACGCAAAGCTGGCAGGGGGGTTGATGGCTACACCTTC
CASSVRKAGRGVDGYTF
>TRBV28|TRBJ1-5|NA|NA
TGTGCCAGCAGAACTCGATTGATCAGCAATCAGCCCCAGCATTTT
CASRTRLISNQPQHF
>TRBV30|TRBJ2-7|NA|NA
TGTGCCTGGAGTCGTACAGGGCACGAGCAGTACTTC
CAWSRTGHEQYF
>TRBV19|TRBJ1-4|NA|TRBD1
TGTGCCAGAAAGGGGGGACAGGGGGCAACTAATGAAAAACTGTTTTTT
CARKGGQGATNEKLFF
>TRBV5-6|TRBJ2-5|NA|TRBD2
TGTGCCAGCAGCTTGGGACTAGCGGGAGAGACCCAGTACTTC
CASSLGLAGETQYF
>TRBV7-6|TRBJ2-2|NA|TRBD1
TGTGCCAGCAGCTTATATCTACAGGGGGACACCGGGGAGCTGTTTTTT
CASSLYLQGDTGELFF
>TRBV9|TRBJ1-2|NA|TRBD1
TGTGCCAGCAGCGTAGGATCTACAGGGGGCGCTGGCTACACCTTC
CASSVGSTGGAGYTF
>TRBV4-1|TRBJ2-5|NA|TRBD2
TGCGCCAGCAGCCAAGATTCGGCCGGGACTAGCTGGGAGACCCAGTACTTC
CASSQDSAGTSWETQYF